The source of this T cell receptor beta chain is a study of blood T cell repertoires in COVID-19. This table comes from immunoSEQ multiplex PCR, and its TCRdb copy is limited to in-frame clones, with some not included. The sample records more than 250,000 clones, 80% to 90% being singletons. The CDR3 has 13 residues. V dropped 3 bases and J dropped 4 bases, with 9 bases sitting between them. The sequenced material came from PBMCs or T cells enriched from blood (not recorded which). The sequence was collected from a woman aged 25 to 39 who had recovered from COVID-19. The chain links TRBV12-3 or TRBV12-4 to TRBJ1-1, with D unclear. The CDR3 sequence is CASSLDWATEAFF. The CDR3 nucleotides are TGTGCCAGCAGTTTGGACTGGGCCACTGAAGCTTTCTTT.